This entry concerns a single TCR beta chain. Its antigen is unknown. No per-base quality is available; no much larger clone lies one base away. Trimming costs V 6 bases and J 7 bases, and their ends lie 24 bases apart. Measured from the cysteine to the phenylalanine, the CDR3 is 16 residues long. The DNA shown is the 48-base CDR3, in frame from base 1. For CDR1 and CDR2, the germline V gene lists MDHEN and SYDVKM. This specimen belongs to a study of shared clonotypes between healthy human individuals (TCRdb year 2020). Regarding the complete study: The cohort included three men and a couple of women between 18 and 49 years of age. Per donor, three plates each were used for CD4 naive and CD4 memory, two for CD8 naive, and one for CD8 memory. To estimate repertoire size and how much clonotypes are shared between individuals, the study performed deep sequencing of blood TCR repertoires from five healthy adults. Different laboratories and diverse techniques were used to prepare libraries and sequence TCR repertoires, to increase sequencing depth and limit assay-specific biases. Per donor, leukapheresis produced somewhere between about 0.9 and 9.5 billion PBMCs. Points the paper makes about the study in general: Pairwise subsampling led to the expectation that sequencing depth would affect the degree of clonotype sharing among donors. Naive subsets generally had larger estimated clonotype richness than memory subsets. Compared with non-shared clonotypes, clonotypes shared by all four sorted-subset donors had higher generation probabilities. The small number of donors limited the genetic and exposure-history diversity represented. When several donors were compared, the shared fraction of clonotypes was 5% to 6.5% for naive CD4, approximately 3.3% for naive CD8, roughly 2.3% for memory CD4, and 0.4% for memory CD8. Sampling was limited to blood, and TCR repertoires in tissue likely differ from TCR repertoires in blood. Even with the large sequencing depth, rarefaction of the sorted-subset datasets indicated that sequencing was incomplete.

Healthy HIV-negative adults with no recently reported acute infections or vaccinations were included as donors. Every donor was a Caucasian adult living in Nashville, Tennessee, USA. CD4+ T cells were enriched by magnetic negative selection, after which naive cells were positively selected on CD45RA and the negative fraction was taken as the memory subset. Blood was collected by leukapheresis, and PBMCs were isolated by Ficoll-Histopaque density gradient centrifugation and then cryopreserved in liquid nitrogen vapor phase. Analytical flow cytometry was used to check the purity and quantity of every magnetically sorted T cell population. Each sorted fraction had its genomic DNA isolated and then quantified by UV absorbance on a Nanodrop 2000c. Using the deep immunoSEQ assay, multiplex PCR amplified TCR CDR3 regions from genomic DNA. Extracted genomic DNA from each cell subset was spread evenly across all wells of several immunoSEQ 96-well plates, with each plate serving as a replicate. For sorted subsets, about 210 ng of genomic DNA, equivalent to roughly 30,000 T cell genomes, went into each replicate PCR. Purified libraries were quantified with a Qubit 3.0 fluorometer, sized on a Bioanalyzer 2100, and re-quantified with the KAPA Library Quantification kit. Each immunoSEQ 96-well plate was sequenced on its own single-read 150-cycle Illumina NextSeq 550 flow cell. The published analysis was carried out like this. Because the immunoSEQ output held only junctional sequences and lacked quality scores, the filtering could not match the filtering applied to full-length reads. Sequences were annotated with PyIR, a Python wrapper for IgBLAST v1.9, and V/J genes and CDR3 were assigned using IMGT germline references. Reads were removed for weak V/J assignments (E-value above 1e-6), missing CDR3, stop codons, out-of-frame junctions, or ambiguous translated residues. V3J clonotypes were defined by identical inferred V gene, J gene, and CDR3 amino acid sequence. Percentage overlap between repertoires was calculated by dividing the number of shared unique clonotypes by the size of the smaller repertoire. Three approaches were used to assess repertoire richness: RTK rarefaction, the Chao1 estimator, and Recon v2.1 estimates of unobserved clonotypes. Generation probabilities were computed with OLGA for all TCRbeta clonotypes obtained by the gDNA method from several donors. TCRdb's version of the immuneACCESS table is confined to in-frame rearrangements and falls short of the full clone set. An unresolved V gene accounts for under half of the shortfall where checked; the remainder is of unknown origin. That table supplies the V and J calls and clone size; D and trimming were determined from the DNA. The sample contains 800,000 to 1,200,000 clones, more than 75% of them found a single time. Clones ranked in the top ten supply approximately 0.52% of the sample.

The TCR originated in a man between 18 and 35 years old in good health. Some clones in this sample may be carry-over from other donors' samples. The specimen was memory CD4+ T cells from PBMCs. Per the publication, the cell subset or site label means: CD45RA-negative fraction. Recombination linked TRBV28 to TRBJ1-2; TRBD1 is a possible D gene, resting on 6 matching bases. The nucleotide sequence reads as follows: TGTGCCAGCAGCCAACTAAATGGAGGGGGGGCGTTTGGCTACACCTTC. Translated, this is CASSQLNGGGAFGYTF.